This T cell receptor beta chain was sequenced in a study of cytomegalovirus exposure and HLA in healthy donors. Study results and limitations: When presence/absence was analysed, sequencing depth was taken to be roughly uniform across donors. The authors later found TCR association rates varying by HLA locus, with DRB1 most and HLA-C fewest. TCR beta chains numbering under 200 were designated cytomegalovirus-associated.

PCR was performed using 60 Vbeta and 13 Jbeta primers. The assay was immunoSEQ multiplex PCR, and TCRdb's table has in-frame clones only and misses some. The table records about 130,000 clones, approximately 70% of them present only once. Germline CDR1 is SGHRS and CDR2 is YFSETQ. The length of the CDR3 is 17 residues. V was pared by 0 bases and J by 0 bases, with 14 bases between. This clone showed up just a few times. Its antigen is unknown. The sequence came from an older woman in good health and CMV-seropositive. The source material was PBMCs. The chain employs TRBV5-1 and TRBJ2-3, with D possibly matching TRBD2 (5 bases). The CDR3: CASSLGYGGLSTDTQYF. CDR3 in DNA: TGCGCCAGCAGCTTGGGGTACGGAGGTCTTAGCACAGATACGCAGTATTTT.